This T cell receptor beta chain is drawn from a study of tumor-infiltrating lymphocytes in primary liver carcinoma. Study conclusions and caveats: The study found a significantly higher top-250-clone fraction in tumors than in blood (p = 0.039). Compared with tumor region pairs, tumor-adjacent and tumor-blood pairs overlapped less.

Germline assignment: CDR1 SQVTM and CDR2 ANQGSEA. The CDR3 loop spans 13 amino acids. Constant-region priming of 500 ng total RNA yielded TCR beta cDNA. Three nested multiplex PCR rounds of slightly modified ARM-PCR generated TCR beta libraries. With TRBV1-TRBV30 forward primers and a C-beta reverse primer, the first two PCR rounds were run for around 10 cycles each. TCRdb reprocessed the multiplex PCR reads via MiXCR and lists one record per CDR3 protein. The sample holds 35,000 to 45,000 distinct CDR3 sequences, 75% seen once. Total RNA and DNA came together from approximately 20-30 mg of bulk tissue without cell sorting. Resecting the tumor surgically was how the patients' primary liver carcinoma was treated. About this clonotype: The antigen remains undetermined. Its ends do not fully match the called genes, so a read error is possible.

The source material was tumor-adjacent normal liver tissue. The chain uses TRBV29-1 and TRBJ1-2, with a possible D match to TRBD1 (5 bases). The TCR comes from a woman aged 30 to 39 with primary liver carcinoma and hepatitis B virus infection. CDR3 in DNA: TGCAGCGTTGATCCGGGGACCAGCTATGGTTACGCCTTC. It codes for CSVDPGTSYGYAF.